These T cell receptor beta chains were read from a single sample in a study of blood T cell repertoires in COVID-19. Data came from immunoSEQ multiplex PCR; TCRdb stores just in-frame clones and leaves some out. This table holds over 110,000 clones, about 87% found once. The specimen was PBMCs or T cells enriched from blood (not recorded which). The receptor source for this set is a man aged 45 to 65 in a cohort exposed to, infected with or recovered from COVID-19 (not recorded which). CDR3s include the opening cysteine and the closing phenylalanine or tryptophan. A D gene is named only where the DNA matches it firmly. Some rows have no size entry. The others give once, few or many, or a class for an expanded clone.

NA TRBJ2-6 TRBV7-2 TRBD1 TGTGCCAGCAGCTTAGGAGGGGCAGGGGGCGCTGGGGCCAACGTCCTGACTTTC CASSLGGAGGAGANVLTF
NA TRBJ1-6 TRBV9 TRBD1 TGTGCCAGCAGCGTAGGAGGGCAGGGGGCACCCCTCCACTTT CASSVGGQGAPLHF
NA TRBJ2-1 TRBV7-9 TRBD2 TGTGCCAGCAGAACCGGGACTAGCGGGAGTGGGAATGAGCAGTTCTTC CASRTGTSGSGNEQFF
NA TRBJ2-7 TRBV28 TRBD1 TGTGCCAGCACGAGACAGGGGTGGGACGAGCAGTACTTC CASTRQGWDEQYF
NA TRBJ2-1 TRBV29-1 TRBD2 TGCAGCGTGGACGGACTAGCGGGAGAGGAGCAGTTCTTC CSVDGLAGEEQFF
NA TRBJ2-1 TRBV27 NA TGTGCCAGCAGTTTAAGGGAGACCAATGAGCAGTTCTTC CASSLRETNEQFF
NA TRBJ1-5 TRBV18 TRBD1 TGTGCCAGCTCAACCGGGACAGGGGGCTTCTTGCCCCAGCATTTT CASSTGTGGFLPQHF
NA TRBJ1-2 TRBV6-2/TRBV6-3 NA TGTGCCAGCAGTTACTCGGGCAGGGGAGACTATGGCTACACCTTC CASSYSGRGDYGYTF
NA TRBJ2-5 TRBV6-1 NA TGTGCCAGCAGTGCCTCCCCAGCGGTGCTTGGGGAGACCCAGTACTTC CASSASPAVLGETQYF
few TRBJ1-2 TRBV7-9 NA TGTGCCAGCAGCTCCCCCTACAGTGACGGCTACACCTTC CASSSPYSDGYTF
few TRBJ2-7 TRBV10-1 NA TGCGCCAGCAGTGAGTCGGGCAGGGCCAACGAGCAGTACTTC CASSESGRANEQYF